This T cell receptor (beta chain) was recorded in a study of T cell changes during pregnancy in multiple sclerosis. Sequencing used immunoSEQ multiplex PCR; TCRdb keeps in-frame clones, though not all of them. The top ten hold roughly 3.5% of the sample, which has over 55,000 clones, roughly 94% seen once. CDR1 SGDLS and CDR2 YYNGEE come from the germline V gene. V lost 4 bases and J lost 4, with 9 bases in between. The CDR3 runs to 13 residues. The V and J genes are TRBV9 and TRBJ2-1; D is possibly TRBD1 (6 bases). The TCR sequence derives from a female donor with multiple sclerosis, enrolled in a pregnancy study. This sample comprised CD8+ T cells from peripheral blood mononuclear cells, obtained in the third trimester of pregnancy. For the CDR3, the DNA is TGTGCCAGCAGCACGGGACAATACAATGAGCAGTTCTTC. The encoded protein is CASSTGQYNEQFF.